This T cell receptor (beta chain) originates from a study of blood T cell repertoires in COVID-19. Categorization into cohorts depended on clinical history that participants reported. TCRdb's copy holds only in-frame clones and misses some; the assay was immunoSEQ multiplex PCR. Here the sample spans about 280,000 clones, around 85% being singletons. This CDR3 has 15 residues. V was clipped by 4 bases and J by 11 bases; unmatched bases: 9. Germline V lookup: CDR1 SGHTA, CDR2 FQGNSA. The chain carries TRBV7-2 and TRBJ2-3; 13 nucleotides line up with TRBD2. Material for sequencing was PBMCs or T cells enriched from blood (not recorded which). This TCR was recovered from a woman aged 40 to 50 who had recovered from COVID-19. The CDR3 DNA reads TGTGCCAGCAGCTCCTCGCGACTAGCGGGAGGTATGCAGTATTTT. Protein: CASSSSRLAGGMQYF.